This passage covers 9 T cell receptor beta chains from one sample sequenced in a study of PD-L1 blockade in urothelial cancer. The time point was: peripheral blood 6 weeks after treatment start. Only in-frame clones appear in the TCRdb table, and some are missing; sequencing was by immunoSEQ multiplex PCR. The sample records approximately 79,000 clones, around 93% being singletons. The source was PBMCs, collected around atezolizumab (anti-PD-L1) treatment. These receptors came from a woman aged 80 or over with urothelial cancer.

The gene calls are TRBV4-1 and TRBJ2-7, with TRBD1 identical over 8 bases. The CDR3 covers 15 residues. V shed 1 base, J shed 2 bases, and the junction held 4 bases outside the gene matches. Looked up from germline, CDR1 is MGHRA and CDR2 is YSYEKL. CDR3 DNA: TGCGCCAGCAGCCAAGGGACAGGGCCCCCCTACGAGCAGTACTTC. It encodes CASSQGTGPPYEQYF.

This sequence joins TRBV7-8 and TRBJ2-5; D remains ambiguous. V lost 2 bases and J 3 bases, leaving 16 bases between the germline ends. Per germline, CDR1 SGHVS and CDR2 FQNEAQ. This CDR3 contains 16 residues. As DNA, the CDR3 is TGTGCCAGCAGCTTACCCTCCGGGTGGAACAAAGAGACCCAGTACTTC. Its translation: CASSLPSGWNKETQYF.

The rearrangement links TRBV27 to TRBJ1-5; D not certain. Germline V lookup: CDR1 MNHEY, CDR2 SMNVEV (reference sequence). Trimming took 3 bases from V and 7 from J, leaving 19 bases between them. The CDR3 runs 16 residues. DNA for the CDR3: TGTGCCAGCAGTTTCTTTAGTAGTCGGGGAATCCAGCCCCAGCATTTT. This gives the protein CASSFFSSRGIQPQHF.

The CDR3 sequence is CASSKLEPYEQYF. In DNA form, the CDR3 reads TGTGCCAGCAGTAAACTAGAACCCTACGAGCAGTACTTC. This rearrangement joins TRBV6-6 to TRBJ2-7, with D possibly being TRBD2 (5 bases). This CDR3 has 13 amino acids. Germline V gene data show CDR1 as MNHNY and CDR2 as SVGAGI (reference sequence). Trimming left V 5 bases short and J 2 bases short, with 10 bases between.

This chain uses TRBV2 with TRBJ2-4, with 7 bases matching TRBD2. Germline V gives CDR1 SNHLY, CDR2 FYNNEI. J was trimmed by 2 bases and V by 4 bases; bases with no gene match: 2. This CDR3 is built from 14 residues. This chain's CDR3 is CASSVSGTKNIQYF. As DNA, the CDR3 is TGTGCCAGCAGTGTCAGCGGGACCAAAAACATTCAGTACTTC. The whole variable domain, remainder taken from reference TRBV2 and TRBJ2-4, is EPEVTQTPSHQVTQMGQEVILRCVPISNHLYFYWYRQILGQKVEFLVSFYNNEISEKSEIFDDQFSVERPDGSNFTLKIRSTKLEDSAMYFCASSVSGTKNIQYFGAGTRLSVL.

The rearrangement joins TRBV9 to TRBJ2-3, with D tentatively TRBD2 (7 bases). There are 15 residues in the CDR3. CDR1 is SGDLS, CDR2 YYNGEE, per germline. The V end was cut by 0 bases, the J end by 5 bases, with 13 bases between. In DNA form, the CDR3 reads TGTGCCAGCAGCGTAGAGGGGAGGGGGGGAGATACGCAGTATTTT. Residues: CASSVEGRGGDTQYF.

This clone has just one count. V is TRBV10-1 and J is TRBJ2-5; TRBD1 might be the D (6 bases). The CDR3 has 13 amino acids. Germline values: CDR1 WNHNN, CDR2 SYGVQD (reference sequence). Between the trimmed V and J ends, which lost 6 bases and 0 bases, there was a span of 8 bases. The CDR3 reads CASRRDNQETQYF. The CDR3 DNA reads as TGCGCCAGCAGAAGGGACAACCAAGAGACCCAGTACTTC.

The rearrangement joins TRBV6-5 to TRBJ2-5; the D gene is possibly TRBD1 (6 bases). This CDR3 region has 15 residues. The germline CDR1 and CDR2 sequences are MNHEY and SVGAGI. V was shortened by 0 bases and J by 2 bases, with 10 bases between the two germline ends. The chain's CDR3 is CASSYSGTSQETQYF. Written as DNA, the CDR3 is TGTGCCAGCAGTTACTCGGGGACAAGTCAAGAGACCCAGTACTTC.

In DNA form, the CDR3 reads TGCAGTGCTACCGGGGGGGGTGGCTACACCTTC. Translation gives CSATGGGGYTF. V usage is TRBV20-1 and J usage is TRBJ1-2; a weak D match, TRBD1 (5 bases). This CDR3 has 11 residues. With 4 bases removed from V and 7 bases from J, the gap between germline ends came to 10 bases. The germline gives CDR1 DFQATT, CDR2 SNEGSKA (reference sequence).